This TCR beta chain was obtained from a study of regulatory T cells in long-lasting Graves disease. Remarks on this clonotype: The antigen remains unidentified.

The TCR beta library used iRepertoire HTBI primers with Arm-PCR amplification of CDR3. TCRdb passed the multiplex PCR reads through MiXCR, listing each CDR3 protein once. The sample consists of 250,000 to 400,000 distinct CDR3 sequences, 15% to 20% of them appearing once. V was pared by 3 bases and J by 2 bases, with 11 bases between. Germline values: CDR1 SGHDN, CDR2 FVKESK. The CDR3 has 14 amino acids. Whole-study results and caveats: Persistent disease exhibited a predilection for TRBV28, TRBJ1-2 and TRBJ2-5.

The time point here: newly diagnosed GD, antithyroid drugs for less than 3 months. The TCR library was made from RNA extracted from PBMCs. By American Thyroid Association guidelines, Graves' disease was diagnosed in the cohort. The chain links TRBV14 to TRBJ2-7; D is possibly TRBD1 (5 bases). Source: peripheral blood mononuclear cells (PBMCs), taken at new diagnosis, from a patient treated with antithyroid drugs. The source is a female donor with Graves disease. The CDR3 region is CASSQGLPPYEQYF. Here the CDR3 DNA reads TGTGCCAGCAGCCAGGGGCTACCTCCCTACGAGCAGTACTTC.